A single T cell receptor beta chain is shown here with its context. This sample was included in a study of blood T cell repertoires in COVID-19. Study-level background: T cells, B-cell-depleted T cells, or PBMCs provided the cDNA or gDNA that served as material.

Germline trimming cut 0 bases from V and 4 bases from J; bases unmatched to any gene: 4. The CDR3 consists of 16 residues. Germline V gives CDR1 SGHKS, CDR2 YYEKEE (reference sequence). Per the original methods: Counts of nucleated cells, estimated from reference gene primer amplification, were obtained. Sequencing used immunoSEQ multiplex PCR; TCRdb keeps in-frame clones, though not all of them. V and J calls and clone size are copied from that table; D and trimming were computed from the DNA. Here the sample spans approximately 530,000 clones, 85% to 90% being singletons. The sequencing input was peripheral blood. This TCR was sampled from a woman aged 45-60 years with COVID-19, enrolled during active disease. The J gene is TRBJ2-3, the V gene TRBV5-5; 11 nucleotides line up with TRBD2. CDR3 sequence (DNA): TGTGCCAGCAGCTTGGGTATTAGCGGGGGGGCAGATACGCAGTATTTT. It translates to CASSLGISGGADTQYF. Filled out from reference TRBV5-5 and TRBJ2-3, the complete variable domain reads DAGVTQSPTHLIKTRGQQVTLRCSPISGHKSVSWYQQVLGQGPQFIFQYYEKEERGRGNFPDRFSARQFPNYSSELNVNALLLGDSALYLCASSLGISGGADTQYFGPGTRLTVL.